This is a list of T cell receptor beta chains from one sample in a study of blood T cell repertoires in COVID-19. Profiled with immunoSEQ multiplex PCR; TCRdb holds only in-frame clones, not every one. The data show about 180,000 clones, 75% to 85% seen once. Sequencing was done on a sample of PBMCs or T cells enriched from blood (not recorded which). All receptors derive from a man aged 50-59 years who had recovered from COVID-19. The CDR3 runs from the conserved cysteine through the conserved F or W.

v_gene,CDR3aa
TRBV2,CASSNDRVTGELFF
TRBV6-6,CASSQSRTSGGKSSYNEQFF
TRBV18,CASSPGTGEETQYF
TRBV9,CASSVGQGIYNSPLHF
TRBV27,CASSLGGVTGLAWETQYF
TRBV5-6,CASSLVRRNTGELFF
TRBV9,CASSLTGVSEQYF
TRBV5-1,CASSIPQGNTGELFF
TRBV10-3,CAISARDEAFF
TRBV7-3,CASSLIQGSTGELFF
TRBV19,CASSIQGAVNTEAFF
TRBV5-4,CASSLSAASGQETQYF